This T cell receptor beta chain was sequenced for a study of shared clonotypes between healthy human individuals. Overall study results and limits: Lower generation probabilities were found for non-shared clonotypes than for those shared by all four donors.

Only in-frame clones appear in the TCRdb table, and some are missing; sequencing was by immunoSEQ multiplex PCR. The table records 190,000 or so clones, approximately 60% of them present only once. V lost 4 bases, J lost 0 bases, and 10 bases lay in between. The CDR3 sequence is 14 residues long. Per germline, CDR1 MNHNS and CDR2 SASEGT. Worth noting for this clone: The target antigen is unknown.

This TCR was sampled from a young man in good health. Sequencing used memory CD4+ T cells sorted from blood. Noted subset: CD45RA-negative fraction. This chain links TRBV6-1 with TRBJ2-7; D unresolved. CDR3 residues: CASSVSISSYEQYF. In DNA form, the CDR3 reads TGTGCCAGCAGTGTCTCGATCAGCTCCTACGAGCAGTACTTC.